This passage covers 7 T cell receptor beta chains from one sample sequenced in a study of identical twins. Each CDR3 protein gets one entry after TCRdb re-called the 5' RACE reads with MiXCR. The table has 750,000 to 950,000 distinct CDR3 sequences, 9% to 15% seen once. This same sample was also taken into another study, of yellow fever vaccine responses in identical twins.

The specimen was PBMCs. These receptors came from a woman aged 18-29 years in good health.

This clonotype was seen a handful of times. The chain joins TRBV20-1 to TRBJ2-6, with TRBD1 identical over 10 bases. Germline assignment: CDR1 DFQATT and CDR2 SNEGSKA (reference sequence). The length of the CDR3 is 19 residues. The ends lost 2 bases at V and 0 bases at J; junction bases unmatched: 10. The DNA for the CDR3 is TGCAGTGCTAGACCGGCCTCGGGACAGGGGCTCTCTGGGGCCAACGTCCTGACTTTC. It translates to CSARPASGQGLSGANVLTF.

The V call is TRBV29-1, the J call TRBJ1-1, with 7 bases matching TRBD1. V was clipped by 1 base and J by 0 bases; unmatched bases: 2. The CDR3 has 14 amino acids. The V gene's germline CDR1 is SQVTM and CDR2 ANQGSEA. The CDR3 bases are TGCAGCGTTGAAGGCAGGGGGTTGAACACTGAAGCTTTCTTT. Its protein product is CSVEGRGLNTEAFF. The whole variable domain, filled in from reference TRBV29-1 and TRBJ1-1, reads SAVISQKPSRDICQRGTSLTIQCQVDSQVTMMFWYRQQPGQSLTLIATANQGSEATYESGFVIDKFPISRPNLTFSTLTVSNMSPEDSSIYLCSVEGRGLNTEAFFGQGTRLTVV.

This clonotype was seen ten or more times. V is TRBV7-9 and J is TRBJ1-2; possible D gene TRBD1, 6 bases. Trimming took off 3 bases at V and 2 bases at J, with 10 bases between the two ends. In germline, CDR1 is SEHNR, CDR2 FQNEAQ (reference sequence). The CDR3 runs to 14 residues. CDR3 sequence (DNA): TGTGCCAGCAGCTTGGACAGCACCAACTATGGCTACACCTTC. Translating it yields CASSLDSTNYGYTF.

This clonotype occurred a few times. The rearrangement links TRBV11-1 to TRBJ1-2; a weak D match, TRBD1 (6 bases). CDR1 is SGHAT, CDR2 FQDESV, per germline (reference sequence). This CDR3 region has 19 residues. V was trimmed by 3 bases and J by 4 bases, leaving 27 bases between them. The CDR3 bases are TGTGCCAGCAGCTTCGTCGTCCAAAGGGGGACTCACACATCCTATGGCTACACCTTC. This gives the protein CASSFVVQRGTHTSYGYTF.

Only a few counts were recorded for this clonotype. The chain is built from TRBV6-1 and TRBJ2-3; D unclear. The length of the CDR3 is 15 residues. V dropped 4 bases and J dropped 2 bases, with 13 bases sitting between them. CDR1 is MNHNS, CDR2 SASEGT, per germline. CDR3 protein: CASSVVGPFTDTQYF. In DNA, the CDR3 is TGTGCCAGCAGTGTGGTGGGTCCCTTCACAGATACGCAGTATTTT.

This clonotype was counted between two and nine times. The rearrangement joins TRBV6-5 to TRBJ2-1; TRBD2 aligns across 11 bases. The CDR3 loop spans 18 amino acids. With 0 bases clipped from V and 8 bases from J, the junction kept 12 bases outside the gene matches. Germline CDR1 MNHEY, CDR2 SVGAGI. CDR3 bases: TGTGCCAGCAGTTACTCGAGGTACCTTCTAGCGGGAGGCTATGAGCAGTTCTTC. Its protein product is CASSYSRYLLAGGYEQFF.

This clonotype has more than one count but fewer than ten. The chain joins TRBV12-5 to TRBJ2-4; TRBD1 matches at 7 bases. The CDR3 totals 15 residues. Per the germline V gene, CDR1 is LGHNT and CDR2 is FRNRAP. After removal of 6 bases from V and 14 bases from J, the junction contained 19 bases not matched to a gene. For the CDR3, the DNA is TGTGCTAGTGGCCGTGGAGATCCGGGACAGCTAGCTGAGTACTTC. Amino acids: CASGRGDPGQLAEYF.